This T cell receptor beta chain appears in the sequencing data of a study of T cells in tuberculosis. Points on this clone: The antigen remains unidentified.

Broader study findings: Active tuberculosis cases were adults; controls were adolescents.

Generated by immunoSEQ multiplex PCR, the TCRdb table keeps only in-frame clones and is missing some. The repertoire has about 35,000 clones, less than 95% of them found once; the top ten carry 7% to 8%. Sequenced: PBMCs. The TCR was taken from a donor aged 10-29 years with latent tuberculosis or without tuberculosis infection. Some clones in this sample may be carry-over from other donors' samples.

The CDR3: CASSSSTTVYNEQFF. The CDR3, as DNA: TGTGCCAGCAGCTCCTCTACCACCGTCTACAATGAGCAGTTCTTC. The V gene is TRBV7-9, the J gene TRBJ2-1, with D uncertain. Germline values: CDR1 SEHNR, CDR2 FQNEAQ (reference sequence). Trimming left V 4 bases short and J 3 bases short, with 13 bases between. The CDR3 runs 15 residues.